This TCR beta chain was recovered during a study of CD8+CD57+ T cells in acquired aplastic anemia. General study results and limits: Patients and controls shared under 35 CD8+ CDR3 sequences, which appeared highly expressed in patients and within their immunodominant clones.

Genomic DNA, the template, was used for profiling of the TCR beta VDJ and CDR3. TCRdb passed the reads through MiXCR, listing each CDR3 protein once. The data show approximately 190,000 distinct CDR3 sequences, 64% seen once. CDR1 and CDR2 from the germline V gene are MNHNS and SASEGT. The CDR3 length is 12 residues. The V gene lost 6 bases and the J gene lost 9 bases, with 9 bases spanning the gap. This clonotype appeared many times. Its antigen is unidentified. The sequence was obtained from a human donor with severe aplastic anemia or a healthy control (not recorded which). J is TRBJ1-6 and V is TRBV6-1; perhaps TRBD1 as D (6 bases). Sequencing used sorted CD4+, CD8+, or CD8+CD57+ T cells (not recorded which) from PBMCs. The CDR3 DNA reads as TGTGCCAGCAGCCCGGGGGCTTCACCCCTCCACTTT. It specifies CASSPGASPLHF.